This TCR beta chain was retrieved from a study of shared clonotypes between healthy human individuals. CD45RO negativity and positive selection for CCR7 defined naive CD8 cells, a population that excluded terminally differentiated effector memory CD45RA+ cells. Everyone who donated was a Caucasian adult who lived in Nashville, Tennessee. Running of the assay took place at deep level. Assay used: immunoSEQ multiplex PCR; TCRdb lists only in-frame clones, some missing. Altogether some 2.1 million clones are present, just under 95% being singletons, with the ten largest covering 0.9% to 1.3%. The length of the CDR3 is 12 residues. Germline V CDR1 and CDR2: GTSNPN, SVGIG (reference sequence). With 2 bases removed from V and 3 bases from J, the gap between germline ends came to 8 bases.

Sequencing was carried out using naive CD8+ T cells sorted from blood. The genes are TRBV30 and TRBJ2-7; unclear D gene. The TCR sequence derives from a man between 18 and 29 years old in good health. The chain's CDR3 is CAWSLWDYEQYF. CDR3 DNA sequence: TGTGCCTGGAGTCTGTGGGACTACGAGCAGTACTTC.